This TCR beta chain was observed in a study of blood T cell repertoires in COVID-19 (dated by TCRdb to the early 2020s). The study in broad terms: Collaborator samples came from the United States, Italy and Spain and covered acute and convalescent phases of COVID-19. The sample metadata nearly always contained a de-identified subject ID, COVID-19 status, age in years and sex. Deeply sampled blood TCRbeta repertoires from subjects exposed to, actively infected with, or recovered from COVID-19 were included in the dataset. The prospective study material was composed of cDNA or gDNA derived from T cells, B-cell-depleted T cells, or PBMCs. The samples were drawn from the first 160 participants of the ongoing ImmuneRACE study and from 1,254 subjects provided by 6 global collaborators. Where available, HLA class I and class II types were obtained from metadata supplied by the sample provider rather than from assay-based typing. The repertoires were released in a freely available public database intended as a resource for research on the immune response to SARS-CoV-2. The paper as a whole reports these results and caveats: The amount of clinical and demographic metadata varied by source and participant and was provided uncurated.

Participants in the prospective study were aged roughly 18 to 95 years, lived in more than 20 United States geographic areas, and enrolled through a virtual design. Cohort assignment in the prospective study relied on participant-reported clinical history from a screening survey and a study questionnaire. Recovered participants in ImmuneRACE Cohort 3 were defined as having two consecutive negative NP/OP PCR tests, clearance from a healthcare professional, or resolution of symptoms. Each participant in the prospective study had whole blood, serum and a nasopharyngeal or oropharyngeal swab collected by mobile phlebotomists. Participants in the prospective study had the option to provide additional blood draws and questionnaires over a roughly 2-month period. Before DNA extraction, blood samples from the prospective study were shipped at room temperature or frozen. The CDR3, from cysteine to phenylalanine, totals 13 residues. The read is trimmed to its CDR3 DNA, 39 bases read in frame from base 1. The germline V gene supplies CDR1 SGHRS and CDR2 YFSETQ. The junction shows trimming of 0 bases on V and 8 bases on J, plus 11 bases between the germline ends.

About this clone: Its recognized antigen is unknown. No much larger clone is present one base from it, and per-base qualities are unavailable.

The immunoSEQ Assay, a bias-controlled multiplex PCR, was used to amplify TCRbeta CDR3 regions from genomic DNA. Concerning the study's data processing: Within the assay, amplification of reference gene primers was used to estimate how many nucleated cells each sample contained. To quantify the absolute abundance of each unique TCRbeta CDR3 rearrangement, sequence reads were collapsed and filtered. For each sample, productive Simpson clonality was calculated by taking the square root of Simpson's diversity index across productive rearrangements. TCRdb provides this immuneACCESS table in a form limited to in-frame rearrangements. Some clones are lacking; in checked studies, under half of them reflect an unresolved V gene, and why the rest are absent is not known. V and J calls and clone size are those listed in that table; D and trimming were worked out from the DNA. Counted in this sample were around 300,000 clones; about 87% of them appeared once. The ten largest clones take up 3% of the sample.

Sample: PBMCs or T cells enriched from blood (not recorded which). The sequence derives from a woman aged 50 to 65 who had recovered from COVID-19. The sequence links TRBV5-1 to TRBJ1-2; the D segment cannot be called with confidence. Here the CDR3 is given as CASSLGSGPGYTF. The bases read TGCGCCAGCAGCTTGGGGTCAGGCCCGGGCTACACCTTC.